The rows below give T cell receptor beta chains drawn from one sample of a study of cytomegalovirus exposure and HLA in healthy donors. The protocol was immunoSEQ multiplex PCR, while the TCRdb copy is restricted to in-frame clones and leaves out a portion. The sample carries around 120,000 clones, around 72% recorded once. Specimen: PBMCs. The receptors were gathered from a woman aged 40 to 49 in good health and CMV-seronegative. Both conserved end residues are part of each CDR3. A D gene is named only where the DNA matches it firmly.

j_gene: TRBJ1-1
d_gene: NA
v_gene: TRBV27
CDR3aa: CAGSYRQYTEAFF
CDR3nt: TGTGCCGGCAGTTATAGACAGTACACTGAAGCTTTCTTT

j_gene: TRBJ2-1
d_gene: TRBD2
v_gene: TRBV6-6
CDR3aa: CASTDAGGREVQFF
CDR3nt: TGTGCCAGCACCGACGCCGGCGGGAGGGAGGTGCAGTTCTTC

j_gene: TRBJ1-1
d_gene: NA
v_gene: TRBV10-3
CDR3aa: CAISEQQDTEAFF
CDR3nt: TGTGCCATCAGTGAGCAACAGGACACTGAAGCTTTCTTT

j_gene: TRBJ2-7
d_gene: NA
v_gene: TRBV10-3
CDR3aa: CAISRGAHEQYF
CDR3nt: TGTGCCATCAGTCGGGGGGCCCACGAGCAGTACTTC

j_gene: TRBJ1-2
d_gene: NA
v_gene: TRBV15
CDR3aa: CATSLGSGTGYGYTF
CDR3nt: TGTGCCACCAGCCTAGGGTCCGGGACTGGGTATGGCTACACCTTC

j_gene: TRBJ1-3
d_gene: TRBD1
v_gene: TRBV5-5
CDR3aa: CASSSVFRDRVLAGNTIYF
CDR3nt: TGTGCCAGCAGCTCGGTTTTCCGGGACAGGGTTTTGGCTGGAAACACCATATACTTT

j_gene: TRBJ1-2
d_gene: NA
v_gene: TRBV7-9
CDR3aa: CASTIGRDYGYTF
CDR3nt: TGTGCCAGCACCATCGGGAGGGACTATGGCTACACCTTC

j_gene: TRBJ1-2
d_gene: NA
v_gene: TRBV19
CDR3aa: CASSIGSNYGYTF
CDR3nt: TGTGCCAGTAGTATTGGCAGTAACTATGGCTACACCTTC

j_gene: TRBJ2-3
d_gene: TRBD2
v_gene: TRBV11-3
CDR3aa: CASSLEGRGSADTQYF
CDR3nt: TGTGCCAGCAGCTTAGAGGGGCGGGGGTCGGCAGATACGCAGTATTTT

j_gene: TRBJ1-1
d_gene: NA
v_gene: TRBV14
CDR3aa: CASSQVSGRTEAFF
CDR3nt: TGTGCCAGCAGCCAAGTATCGGGGAGGACTGAAGCTTTCTTT

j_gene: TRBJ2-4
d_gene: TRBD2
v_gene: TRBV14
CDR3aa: CASSPKGDGTNNIQYF
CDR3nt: TGTGCCAGCAGCCCCAAAGGGGATGGGACTAACAACATTCAGTACTTC